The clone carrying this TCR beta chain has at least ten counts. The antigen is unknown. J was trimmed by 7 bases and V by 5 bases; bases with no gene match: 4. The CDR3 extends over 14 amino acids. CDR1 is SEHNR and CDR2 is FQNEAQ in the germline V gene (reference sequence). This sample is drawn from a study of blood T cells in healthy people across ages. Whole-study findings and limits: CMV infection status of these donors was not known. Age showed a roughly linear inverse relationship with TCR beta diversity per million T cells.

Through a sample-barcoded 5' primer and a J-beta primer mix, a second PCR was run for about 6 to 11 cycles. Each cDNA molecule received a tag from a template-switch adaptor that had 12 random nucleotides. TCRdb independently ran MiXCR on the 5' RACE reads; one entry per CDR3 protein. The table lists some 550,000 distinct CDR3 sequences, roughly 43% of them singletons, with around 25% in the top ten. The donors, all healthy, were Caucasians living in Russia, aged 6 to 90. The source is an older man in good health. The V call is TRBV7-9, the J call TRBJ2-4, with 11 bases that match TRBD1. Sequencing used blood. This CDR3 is CASSPGTGGNIQYF. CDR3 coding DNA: TGTGCCAGCAGCCCCGGGACAGGGGGGAACATTCAGTACTTC.